This T cell receptor beta chain appears in the sequencing data of a study of shared clonotypes between healthy human individuals. Study-level background: Donors consisted of a couple of women and three men between 18 and 49. Study-wide findings and caveats: A limitation of the genetic and exposure-history diversity represented arose from few donors.

This clone was observed a handful of times. The antigen is undetermined. Looked up from germline, CDR1 is LNHDA and CDR2 is SQIVND (reference sequence). CDR3 length equals 12 residues. The V and J ends lost 7 bases and 9 bases respectively, with 13 bases between them. It was at deep level that the assay was run. Genomic DNA of each subset was evenly split across several immunoSEQ plates. Data came from immunoSEQ multiplex PCR; TCRdb stores just in-frame clones and leaves some out. Of 450,000 to 500,000 clones listed, around 80% were seen once; the top ten hold around 12%. Sequenced sample: PBMCs. V is TRBV19 and J is TRBJ2-1; possibly TRBD1 for D (6 bases). The origin of this receptor is a middle-aged woman in good health. Some clones in this sample may be carry-over from other donors' samples. The CDR3 protein is CASNQGGFEQFF. In DNA form, the CDR3 reads TGTGCCAGTAATCAAGGGGGTTTTGAGCAGTTCTTC.